These 30 T cell receptor beta chains were sequenced from one sample in a study of cytomegalovirus exposure and HLA in healthy donors. PCR employed 60 Vbeta and 13 Jbeta primers. This table comes from immunoSEQ multiplex PCR, and its TCRdb copy is limited to in-frame clones, with some not included. The repertoire consists of 130,000 to 150,000 clones, with just under 75% occurring once and the leading ten covering 1.5% to 2%. The sample comprised PBMCs. Receptors were obtained from a woman in her late teens or twenties in good health and CMV-seronegative.

The sample holds one count of this clone. The chain is built from TRBV9 and TRBJ2-2, with D unresolved. CDR1 and CDR2 from the germline V gene are SGDLS and YYNGEE. Trimming took off 4 bases at V and 6 bases at J, with 7 bases between the two ends. This CDR3 comprises 12 residues. CDR3 residues: CASSLSAGELFF. CDR3 coding DNA: TGTGCCAGCAGCCTATCGGCCGGGGAGCTGTTTTTT. Together with reference TRBV9 and TRBJ2-2, the CDR3 gives the full variable domain: DSGVTQTPKHLITATGQRVTLRCSPRSGDLSVYWYQQSLDQGLQFLIQYYNGEERAKGNILERFSAQQFPDLHSELNLSSLELGDSALYFCASSLSAGELFFGEGSRLTVL.

The chain is built from TRBV28 and TRBJ1-1, with D maybe TRBD1 (6 bases). Trimming removed 8 bases from V and 11 bases from J, with 12 bases in between. Germline-derived CDR1 and CDR2 are MDHEN and SYDVKM. CDR3 length: 10 residues. The CDR3 protein is CASGVGGAFF. As DNA, the CDR3 is TGTGCCAGCGGGGTAGGGGGTGCTTTCTTT.

V gene TRBV5-4 combines with J gene TRBJ1-2; 9 positions match TRBD1. Trimming at V came to 6 bases and at J to 8 bases, leaving 14 bases not matched to a gene. The CDR3 length is 15 residues. The V gene's germline CDR1 is SGHNT and CDR2 YYREEE (reference sequence). The CDR3 DNA follows: TGTGCCAGCACCAAGGTGGGACAGGGCGAGGGGGGCTACACCTTC. Amino acid sequence: CASTKVGQGEGGYTF.

This clone was counted between two and nine times. The CDR3 region has the DNA TGTGCCATCAGTGGGGGACAGGGGGTAGCTAACTATGGCTACACCTTC. Protein product: CAISGGQGVANYGYTF. V is TRBV10-3 and J is TRBJ1-2, with 11 positions matching TRBD1. The CDR3 runs 16 residues. The ends lost 4 bases at V and 0 bases at J; junction bases unmatched: 4. Germline V gives CDR1 ENHRY, CDR2 SYGVKD.

This clone showed up just once. V usage is TRBV27 and J usage is TRBJ1-1; 9 bases fit TRBD1. Germline-derived CDR1 and CDR2 are MNHEY and SMNVEV (reference sequence). With 3 bases clipped from V and 1 base from J, the junction kept 9 bases outside the gene matches. The length of the CDR3 is 17 residues. CDR3 region: CASSFYRTGVTNTEAFF. CDR3 bases: TGTGCCAGCAGTTTCTATAGGACAGGGGTTACGAACACTGAAGCTTTCTTT.

This chain connects TRBV10-3 to TRBJ1-6; TRBD1 matches 9 bases. The CDR3 length is 14 residues. Germline CDR1 and CDR2: ENHRY and SYGVKD. Trimming at V came to 4 bases and at J to 9 bases, leaving 4 bases not matched to a gene. This CDR3 is CAISGDREGSPLHF. In DNA, the CDR3 is TGTGCCATCAGTGGGGACAGGGAGGGTTCACCCCTCCACTTT.

The gene calls are TRBV28 and TRBJ1-3; D not certain. Per the germline V gene, CDR1 is MDHEN and CDR2 is SYDVKM. V lost 5 bases and J lost 11, with 13 bases in between. There are 12 residues in the CDR3. CDR3 protein: CASSPPDGAIYF. The CDR3 region has the DNA TGTGCCAGCAGTCCCCCGGACGGGGCCATATATTTT.

The chain couples TRBV11-2 to TRBJ2-2, with 9 bases that match TRBD1. Trimming removed 3 bases from V and 4 bases from J; junction bases left unmatched: 12. Germline CDR1 is SGHAT and CDR2 is FQNNGV. The CDR3 contains 18 residues. The CDR3 coding sequence is TGTGCCAGCAGCTTTAGAGGTTCGGGGACAGGGTTCACCGGGGAGCTGTTTTTT. It translates to CASSFRGSGTGFTGELFF.

Comment on this clone: Relative to the germline gene, one junction end is altered; a read error may explain this. V gene TRBV7-9 combines with J gene TRBJ2-2, with D possibly being TRBD1 or TRBD2 (5 bases each). Germline CDR1 SEHNR, CDR2 FQNEAQ (reference sequence). The CDR3 loop spans 18 amino acids. The CDR3 bases are TGTGCCTGCAGCTTAGGGGCCGAGCGGTACTCGAACACCGGGGAGCTGTTTTTT. Its protein product is CACSLGAERYSNTGELFF.

The CDR3 reads CASSTGQGRWNEQFF. The CDR3 DNA reads TGTGCCAGCAGCACCGGACAGGGACGATGGAATGAGCAGTTCTTC. This rearrangement joins TRBV27 to TRBJ2-1, with TRBD1 matching over 8 bases. Germline-derived CDR1 and CDR2 are MNHEY and SMNVEV (reference sequence). Trimming removed 6 bases from V and 7 bases from J; junction bases left unmatched: 11. The CDR3 is made up of 15 amino acids.

The gene calls are TRBV20-1 and TRBJ2-3; D is unclear. Germline V gene data show CDR1 as DFQATT and CDR2 as SNEGSKA (reference sequence). V was cut by 5 bases and J by 8 bases, with 11 bases left in between. This CDR3 spans 11 amino acids. DNA of the CDR3: TGCAGTGCTCCCGCGTCGGGTACGCAGTATTTT. Encoded protein: CSAPASGTQYF.

The chain uses TRBV19 and TRBJ2-1, with D perhaps matching TRBD1 (6 bases). The CDR3 extends over 16 amino acids. Germline CDR1 and CDR2: LNHDA and SQIVND (reference sequence). The ends were cut back, 7 bases at V and 0 bases at J, with 16 bases in the middle. In nucleotides, the CDR3 is TGTGCCAGTACCCGAGCGAGGGGGAGCTCCTACAATGAGCAGTTCTTC. Its protein product is CASTRARGSSYNEQFF.

The chain employs TRBV27 and TRBJ2-3; D may be TRBD1 (6 bases). The V end lost 5 bases, the J end lost 2 bases, and 17 bases lay between the germline ends. The CDR3 sequence is 16 residues long. From germline, CDR1 is MNHEY and CDR2 SMNVEV (reference sequence). The CDR3 DNA reads as TGTGCCAGCAGTACCGACAGGAGCGTCTACACAGATACGCAGTATTTT. Translation: CASSTDRSVYTDTQYF.

This clone was detected only a few times. V usage is TRBV5-4 and J usage is TRBJ1-1, with 12 nucleotides matching TRBD1. The V gene end was trimmed by 3 bases and the J gene end by 4 bases; junction bases not matched to a gene: 4. The CDR3 runs to 15 residues. Germline CDR1 SGHNT, CDR2 YYREEE (reference sequence). CDR3 loop: CASSSRDRGLTEAFF. CDR3 nucleotides: TGTGCCAGCAGCTCAAGGGACAGGGGGCTCACTGAAGCTTTCTTT.

The gene calls are TRBV5-6 and TRBJ2-2; 7 bases match TRBD1. Per germline, CDR1 SGHDT and CDR2 YYEEEE. V shed 3 bases, J shed 7 bases, and the junction held 9 bases outside the gene matches. The CDR3 is 15 amino acids. The CDR3 spells CASSSRQGIHGELFF. CDR3 nucleotide sequence: TGTGCCAGCAGCTCGCGACAGGGTATACACGGGGAGCTGTTTTTT.

CDR3 sequence (DNA): TGTGCCAGCAGCTTAATCTCGGCAGCGTACAATGAGCAGTTCTTC. Protein product: CASSLISAAYNEQFF. The chain joins TRBV7-3 to TRBJ2-1; D gene uncertain. The CDR3 loop spans 15 amino acids. Germline CDR1 and CDR2: SGHTA and FQGTGA. Trimming shortened V by 1 base and J by 4 bases, and 11 bases separated the two germline ends.

The gene calls are TRBV7-9 and TRBJ2-2; 9 bases align to TRBD1. Germline-derived CDR1 and CDR2 are SEHNR and FQNEAQ (reference sequence). There are 14 residues in the CDR3. V was clipped by 2 bases and J by 6 bases; unmatched bases: 1. CDR3 DNA: TGTGCCAGCAGCTTACGGGACAGGGCCGGGGAGCTGTTTTTT. It translates to CASSLRDRAGELFF.

The genes are TRBV7-3 and TRBJ2-3; 7 nucleotides line up with TRBD2. Trimming took 1 base from V and 0 from J; bases not matched to a gene: 4. The CDR3 contains 16 residues. The V gene's germline CDR1 is SGHTA and CDR2 FQGTGA. The CDR3 DNA is TGTGCCAGCAGCTTAATCGCTAGCGGTAGCACAGATACGCAGTATTTT. It encodes CASSLIASGSTDTQYF.

V gene TRBV7-6 combines with J gene TRBJ2-7; weak D call: TRBD1 (5 bases). CDR1 is SGHVS, CDR2 FNYEAQ, per germline. CDR3 length: 14 residues. V was clipped by 2 bases and J by 0 bases, with 8 bases between them. CDR3 DNA sequence: TGTGCCAGCAGCTTAAGACAGACCTCCTACGAGCAGTACTTC. Translation gives CASSLRQTSYEQYF.

V usage is TRBV5-6 and J usage is TRBJ1-2, with 7 bases aligning to TRBD1. The germline V gene has CDR1 SGHDT and CDR2 YYEEEE. The CDR3 runs 14 residues. Losses at the gene ends were 5 bases for V and 6 bases for J; bases not matched to a gene: 10. This chain's CDR3 is CASSRRQGGHGYTF. CDR3 bases: TGTGCCAGCAGTCGTAGACAGGGCGGCCATGGCTACACCTTC. The full variable domain, with the rest looked up from reference TRBV5-6 and TRBJ1-2, is DAGVTQSPTHLIKTRGQQVTLRCSPKSGHDTVSWYQQALGQGPQFIFQYYEEEERQRGNFPDRFSGHQFPNYSSELNVNALLLGDSALYLCASSRRQGGHGYTFGSGTRLTVV.

On this clone: One junction end disagrees with the germline gene, perhaps due to a read error. J is TRBJ1-1 and V is TRBV6-5, with TRBD1 as a possible D gene (5 bases). From germline, CDR1 is MNHEY and CDR2 SVGAGI. The CDR3 totals 15 residues. In nucleotides, the CDR3 is TGTGTCAGCAGTTACTGGGCAGGGCTGAACACTGAAGCTTTCTTT. It translates to CVSSYWAGLNTEAFF.

The chain has TRBV5-5 and TRBJ1-1; a possible D gene is TRBD1 (5 bases). The CDR3 is made up of 15 amino acids. Germline V gives CDR1 SGHKS, CDR2 YYEKEE (reference sequence). Between the trimmed V and J ends, which lost 4 bases and 1 base, there was a span of 14 bases. CDR3 sequence reads: CASSQLGQGNTEAFF. CDR3 DNA: TGTGCCAGCAGCCAGTTGGGGCAGGGGAACACTGAAGCTTTCTTT.

This chain links TRBV5-1 with TRBJ2-3, with TRBD2 identical over 11 bases. Trimming cost V 3 bases and J 6 bases; bases outside gene matches: 3. The CDR3 spans 14 residues. Germline CDR1 SGHRS, CDR2 YFSETQ. The CDR3 region has the DNA TGCGCCAGCAGCTCTAGCGGGAGGAGCGATACGCAGTATTTT. Amino acid sequence: CASSSSGRSDTQYF.

The J gene is TRBJ1-2, the V gene TRBV28, with a possible D match to TRBD1 (5 bases). The germline gives CDR1 MDHEN, CDR2 SYDVKM. V was clipped by 10 bases and J by 1 base, with 19 bases between them. The CDR3 loop spans 15 amino acids. This chain's CDR3 is CATYFVRTNNYGYTF. CDR3 coding DNA: TGTGCCACCTACTTTGTTCGGACAAATAACTATGGCTACACCTTC.

The sample holds one count of this clone. This rearrangement joins TRBV15 to TRBJ2-1; the match to TRBD2 covers 9 bases. V trimming: 4 bases; J trimming: 4 bases; junction bases outside the gene matches: 8. This CDR3 contains 16 residues. Germline V gives CDR1 LNHNV, CDR2 YYDKDF (reference sequence). The CDR3 nucleotides are TGTGCCACCAGCACCCCCGGGACTAGCAGGTACAATGAGCAGTTCTTC. It yields the protein CATSTPGTSRYNEQFF.

This clone showed up just a few times. CDR3 sequence (DNA): TGTGCCAGCAGTCAGGGAGGCACTGAAGCTTTCTTT. This translates into CASSQGGTEAFF. The chain uses TRBV27 and TRBJ1-1, with D maybe TRBD1 (5 bases). CDR3 length equals 12 residues. V was cut by 5 bases and J by 4 bases, with 8 bases left in between. The germline V gene has CDR1 MNHEY and CDR2 SMNVEV (reference sequence).

The chain uses TRBV5-5 and TRBJ2-7; tentatively, D is TRBD2 (6 bases). The V end lost 0 bases, the J end lost 7 bases, and 11 bases lay between the germline ends. The CDR3 contains 13 residues. Germline assignment: CDR1 SGHKS and CDR2 YYEKEE (reference sequence). For the CDR3, the DNA is TGTGCCAGCAGCTTGGGGCCACGGGAGGAGCAGTACGTC. Translated: CASSLGPREEQYV.

The CDR3 loop is CASSLEPRRNSPLHF. DNA for the CDR3: TGTGCCAGCAGCCTCGAACCCAGAAGAAATTCACCCCTCCACTTT. The chain combines TRBV5-4 with TRBJ1-6; no firm D call. In germline, CDR1 is SGHNT, CDR2 YYREEE (reference sequence). The CDR3 runs 15 residues. Trimming left V 4 bases short and J 7 bases short, with 15 bases between. Based on the CDR3 plus reference TRBV5-4 and TRBJ1-6, the full variable domain is ETGVTQSPTHLIKTRGQQVTLRCSSQSGHNTVSWYQQALGQGPQFIFQYYREEENGRGNFPPRFSGLQFPNYSSELNVNALELDDSALYLCASSLEPRRNSPLHFGNGTRLTVT.

The rearrangement links TRBV11-3 to TRBJ2-3, with TRBD2 matching 8 bases. The CDR3 has 15 amino acids. Germline V gene sequence: CDR1 SGHNT, CDR2 YENEEA. Trimming at V came to 1 base and at J to 4 bases, leaving 4 bases not matched to a gene. The CDR3 nucleotides are TGTGCCAGCAGCTTAGCGGGGGGGTGGGCAGATACGCAGTATTTT. Protein product: CASSLAGGWADTQYF.

This clone is a singleton in its sample. V is TRBV5-6 and J is TRBJ1-5; 9 bases are a match to TRBD1. The J segment lost 2 bases and the V segment lost 2 bases, leaving 5 bases of the junction unmatched. CDR1 and CDR2 from the germline V gene are SGHDT and YYEEEE. The CDR3 is 16 residues long. The CDR3 sequence: CASSFRQGEGNQPQHF. CDR3 sequence (DNA): TGTGCCAGCAGCTTTAGACAGGGGGAAGGCAATCAGCCCCAGCATTTT.